The next 25 T cell receptor beta chains were all read from a single sample in a study of blood T cell repertoires in COVID-19 (TCRdb year 2020). Library method: the immunoSEQ multiplex PCR assay. TCRdb took this table from immuneACCESS and kept in-frame rearrangements with V and J called. Such tables lack part of the clones; where checked against another copy, unresolved V genes explain under half of the gap, and the rest is unexplained. The sample contains 350,000 to 550,000 clones, 70% to 90% of them found a single time. The ten largest clones take up about 2% of the sample. Sequencing was done on a sample of PBMCs or T cells enriched from blood (not recorded which). These TCRs come from a woman aged 18-30 years with acute COVID-19.

V is TRBV7-9 and J is TRBJ2-5, with D maybe TRBD2 (5 bases). The CDR3 spans 15 residues. Per germline, CDR1 SEHNR and CDR2 FQNEAQ (reference sequence). Trimming left V 5 bases short and J 3 bases short, with 16 bases between. The CDR3 reads CASSQLSAAKETQYF. In nucleotides, the CDR3 is TGTGCCAGCAGCCAGCTCTCAGCGGCGAAAGAGACCCAGTACTTC.

The V call is TRBV5-6, the J call TRBJ1-2; the D is unclear. This CDR3 spans 13 amino acids. Germline V gives CDR1 SGHDT, CDR2 YYEEEE. Trimming pared 4 bases from V and 8 bases from J, leaving 15 bases between. The DNA for the CDR3 is TGTGCCAGCAGCCCCGACTGGGTCACAGGCTACACCTTC. Translation: CASSPDWVTGYTF.

This clone was counted once. This chain uses TRBV6-5 with TRBJ1-1; no clear D. From germline, CDR1 is MNHEY and CDR2 SVGAGI. The ends were cut back, 6 bases at V and 0 bases at J, with 14 bases in the middle. The CDR3 length is 15 residues. For the CDR3, the DNA is TGTGCCAGCAGGGCCCCGCCGGGTTTGAACACTGAAGCTTTCTTT. Its translation is CASRAPPGLNTEAFF.

The V and J genes are TRBV5-1 and TRBJ2-3; D perhaps matches TRBD1 (5 bases). The CDR3 contains 15 residues. Germline V gives CDR1 SGHRS, CDR2 YFSETQ. V was shortened by 2 bases and J by 3 bases, with 13 bases between the two germline ends. CDR3 nucleotides: TGCGCCAGCAGCTTTACAGGAATGCGAACAGATACGCAGTATTTT. As protein: CASSFTGMRTDTQYF. Filled out from reference TRBV5-1 and TRBJ2-3, the complete variable domain reads KAGVTQTPRYLIKTRGQQVTLSCSPISGHRSVSWYQQTPGQGLQFLFEYFSETQRNKGNFPGRFSGRQFSNSRSEMNVSTLELGDSALYLCASSFTGMRTDTQYFGPGTRLTVL.

The chain joins TRBV20-1 to TRBJ2-5; no reliable D call. The V gene's germline CDR1 is DFQATT and CDR2 SNEGSKA (reference sequence). The CDR3 loop spans 13 amino acids. V gave up 3 bases and J gave up 4 bases, with 12 bases separating them. In nucleotides, the CDR3 is TGCAGTGCTAGTCTTCGGCCAGGAGAGACCCAGTACTTC. Translated, it gives CSASLRPGETQYF.

The rearrangement joins TRBV2 to TRBJ2-5; D may be TRBD2 (6 bases). The ends were cut back, 8 bases at V and 1 base at J, with 17 bases in the middle. The length of the CDR3 is 15 residues. Per germline, CDR1 SNHLY and CDR2 FYNNEI. The CDR3 region is CASRHPIAAQETQYF. CDR3 sequence (DNA): TGTGCCAGCCGCCACCCCATAGCGGCCCAAGAGACCCAGTACTTC. Based on the CDR3 plus reference TRBV2 and TRBJ2-5, the full variable domain is EPEVTQTPSHQVTQMGQEVILRCVPISNHLYFYWYRQILGQKVEFLVSFYNNEISEKSEIFDDQFSVERPDGSNFTLKIRSTKLEDSAMYFCASRHPIAAQETQYFGPGTRLLVL.

This sequence joins TRBV19 and TRBJ2-3, with TRBD1 identical over 7 bases. CDR1 is LNHDA and CDR2 is SQIVND in the germline V gene (reference sequence). The CDR3 spans 14 residues. V dropped 10 bases and J dropped 0; count of bases not matched to a gene: 7. The CDR3 spells CATAEGASTDTQYF. The CDR3 DNA reads as TGTGCCACCGCCGAGGGGGCTAGCACAGATACGCAGTATTTT.

V gene TRBV6-5 combines with J gene TRBJ1-2; TRBD1 might be the D (5 bases). Germline-derived CDR1 and CDR2 are MNHEY and SVGAGI. CDR3 size: 13 residues. Trimming removed 4 bases at V and 0 bases at J, with 6 bases between. The CDR3, as DNA: TGTGCCAGCAGTTGGACATCTAACTATGGCTACACCTTC. This sequence encodes CASSWTSNYGYTF.

V usage is TRBV2 and J usage is TRBJ1-5; TRBD1 agrees at 9 bases. V gave up 8 bases and J gave up 5 bases; unmatched junction bases: 7. Germline V gene lookup returns CDR1 SNHLY and CDR2 FYNNEI. The length of the CDR3 is 14 residues. The CDR3: CASALGQGHQPQHF. The CDR3 DNA reads as TGTGCCAGCGCCTTGGGACAGGGCCATCAGCCCCAGCATTTT. The variable domain in full, completed from reference TRBV2 and TRBJ1-5, reads EPEVTQTPSHQVTQMGQEVILRCVPISNHLYFYWYRQILGQKVEFLVSFYNNEISEKSEIFDDQFSVERPDGSNFTLKIRSTKLEDSAMYFCASALGQGHQPQHFGDGTRLSIL.

This clone was observed a single time. This sequence joins TRBV10-1 and TRBJ2-1; 9 nucleotides agree with TRBD2. The J segment lost 8 bases and the V segment lost 2 bases, leaving 4 bases of the junction unmatched. CDR1 WNHNN and CDR2 SYGVQD come from the germline V gene (reference sequence). The CDR3 loop spans 14 amino acids. This CDR3 reads CASSETAGGHEQFF. Written as DNA, the CDR3 is TGCGCCAGCAGTGAGACGGCGGGGGGGCATGAGCAGTTCTTC.

In its sample, this clone was seen once. The chain links TRBV3-1 (or the pseudogene TRBV3-2) to TRBJ2-7; no clear D gene. Germline V gives CDR1 LGHDT, CDR2 YNNKEL (reference sequence). CDR3 length equals 13 residues. Deletions cut 1 base from V and 0 bases from J, with 4 bases between. The CDR3 loop reads CASSQGYSYEQYF. The CDR3 DNA is TGTGCCAGCAGCCAAGGCTACTCCTACGAGCAGTACTTC.

This clone was detected a few times. CDR3 sequence: CASGRRQGLLSGNTIYF. CDR3 nucleotides: TGTGCCAGCGGCAGAAGACAGGGCCTCCTCTCTGGAAACACCATATATTTT. The chain recombines TRBV27 with TRBJ1-3; 7 bases line up with TRBD1. The CDR3 is made up of 17 amino acids. Germline loops: CDR1 MNHEY, CDR2 SMNVEV (reference sequence). The V and J ends lost 8 bases and 0 bases, in that order; junction bases with no gene match: 13.

The V call is TRBV19, the J call TRBJ2-7, with D perhaps matching TRBD1 (5 bases). This CDR3 has 12 residues. V was cut by 7 bases and J by 3 bases, with 10 bases left in between. Germline CDR1 and CDR2: LNHDA and SQIVND (reference sequence). CDR3 coding DNA: TGTGCCAGTACCGGCGACAGCTACGAGCAGTACTTC. This translates into CASTGDSYEQYF. Filled out from reference TRBV19 and TRBJ2-7, the complete variable domain reads DGGITQSPKYLFRKEGQNVTLSCEQNLNHDAMYWYRQDPGQGLRLIYYSQIVNDFQKGDIAEGYSVSREKKESFPLTVTSAQKNPTAFYLCASTGDSYEQYFGPGTRLTVT.

The rearrangement joins TRBV4-3 to TRBJ2-2; D call uncertain. The CDR3 is 13 amino acids. The germline gives CDR1 LGHNA, CDR2 YSLEER. Trimming took 0 bases from V and 5 from J, leaving 4 bases between them. The CDR3 loop reads CASSQEATGELFF. CDR3 nucleotides: TGCGCCAGCAGCCAAGAGGCTACCGGGGAGCTGTTTTTT.

The rearrangement links TRBV14 to TRBJ1-4, with a weak D call TRBD1 (6 bases). The germline gives CDR1 SGHDN, CDR2 FVKESK. The V and J ends lost 3 bases and 8 bases respectively, with 16 bases between them. CDR3 size: 15 residues. In nucleotides, the CDR3 is TGTGCCAGCAGCCAGGGACAACAAACGGTGGAAAAACTGTTTTTT. Protein: CASSQGQQTVEKLFF.

The chain combines TRBV29-1 with TRBJ2-1; TRBD1 matches 9 bases. V shed 4 bases and J 3 bases; nucleotides not matched to a gene: 1. The CDR3 totals 13 residues. Germline V gives CDR1 SQVTM, CDR2 ANQGSEA. CDR3 residues: CSVGTGDYNEQFF. Written as DNA, the CDR3 is TGCAGCGTTGGGACAGGGGACTACAATGAGCAGTTCTTC.

The chain couples TRBV10-3 to TRBJ2-5; 10 nucleotides line up with TRBD2. There are 13 residues in the CDR3. Germline CDR1 reads ENHRY; CDR2 reads SYGVKD. The V segment lost 8 bases and the J segment 0 bases; nucleotides outside the gene matches: 0. CDR3 residues: CAIGLADQETQYF. In DNA form, the CDR3 reads TGTGCCATCGGACTAGCGGACCAAGAGACCCAGTACTTC.

This chain's CDR3 is CASSLKGTGSFGTQYF. The CDR3 DNA follows: TGTGCCAGCAGTTTAAAGGGGACTGGATCTTTTGGTACGCAGTATTTT. The genes are TRBV27 and TRBJ2-3; perhaps TRBD2 as D (6 bases). The germline gives CDR1 MNHEY, CDR2 SMNVEV (reference sequence). This CDR3 is 16 amino acids long. V was trimmed by 2 bases and J by 8 bases, leaving 20 bases between them.

This chain's CDR3 is CASILLAGARDREQYF. The CDR3 DNA reads as TGTGCCAGCATCCTGCTAGCGGGAGCCCGGGATAGGGAGCAGTACTTC. The chain recombines TRBV7-8 with TRBJ2-7, with 10 bases matching TRBD2. The CDR3 spans 16 residues. The trim removed 7 bases at V and 7 bases at J, leaving 16 bases unmatched. In germline, CDR1 is SGHVS, CDR2 FQNEAQ. Complete variable domain (other parts from reference TRBV7-8 and TRBJ2-7): GAGVSQSPRYKVAKRGQDVALRCDPISGHVSLFWYQQALGQGPEFLTYFQNEAQLDKSGLPSDRFFAERPEGSVSTLKIQRTQQEDSAVYLCASILLAGARDREQYFGPGTRLTVT.

The gene calls are TRBV6-5 and TRBJ1-5, with D maybe TRBD1 (6 bases). The length of the CDR3 is 15 residues. CDR1 and CDR2 (germline): MNHEY, SVGAGI. The V end lost 4 bases, the J end lost 0 bases, and 10 bases lay between the germline ends. CDR3 nucleotide sequence: TGTGCCAGCAGTTCTCGGACAGATAGCAATCAGCCCCAGCATTTT. This gives the protein CASSSRTDSNQPQHF.

The V gene is TRBV21-1, the J gene TRBJ1-1. TRBV21-1 is a pseudogene locus. The CDR3 consists of 13 residues. CDR3 nucleotides: TGTGCCAGCAACTACCTAGGTGGCACTGAAGCTTTCTTT. Protein product: CASNYLGGTEAFF.

This chain connects TRBV21-1 to TRBJ1-5; whether TRBD1, the table's D call, matches the DNA was not checked. TRBV21-1 is a pseudogene. This CDR3 is 15 amino acids long. The CDR3 spells CASSISGTGYQPQHF. The CDR3 DNA reads as TGTGCCAGCAGCATCTCCGGGACAGGCTATCAGCCCCAGCATTTT.

The rearrangement uses TRBV4-2 and TRBJ2-7; 9 bases fit TRBD2. The CDR3 has 16 residues. Germline lookup yields CDR1 LGHNA and CDR2 YNFKEQ. The V gene end was trimmed by 4 bases and the J gene end by 0 bases; junction bases not matched to a gene: 7. CDR3 DNA sequence: TGTGCCAGCAGCCCACCCCTTAGCGGGGGCTCCTACGAGCAGTACTTC. This sequence encodes CASSPPLSGGSYEQYF.

Regarding this clone: The sample carries other DNA sequences with the same CDR3. The gene calls are TRBV30 and TRBJ1-5, with 9 nucleotides matching TRBD1. The V gene end was trimmed by 2 bases and the J gene end by 7 bases; junction bases not matched to a gene: 3. This CDR3 comprises 13 residues. Germline CDR1 is GTSNPN and CDR2 is SVGIG (reference sequence). As DNA, the CDR3 is TGTGCCTGGAGTCGACAGGGGGGCCAGCCCCAGCATTTT. It translates to CAWSRQGGQPQHF.

The J gene is TRBJ2-7, the V gene TRBV10-3; D may be TRBD2 (5 bases). The CDR3 runs 15 residues. Germline V gene sequence: CDR1 ENHRY, CDR2 SYGVKD. V dropped 4 bases and J dropped 4 bases, with 17 bases sitting between them. The CDR3 DNA is TGTGCCATCAGTGGCGGTAGCGCAATTCCTTACGAGCAGTACTTC. Its translation: CAISGGSAIPYEQYF.